Presented here are 21 T cell receptor beta chains from one specimen sequenced in a study of cytomegalovirus exposure and HLA in healthy donors. PCR employed 60 Vbeta and 13 Jbeta primers. Profiling relied on immunoSEQ multiplex PCR, and the TCRdb table lists in-frame clones only, not all of them. This sample has around 140,000 clones, with approximately 76% found just once. The sequenced material came from PBMCs. These receptors all come from a man aged 40-55 years in good health and CMV-seronegative.

The chain links TRBV30 to TRBJ1-1; TRBD1 is a possible D gene (6 bases). CDR3 length: 13 amino acids. Deletions cut 4 bases from V and 3 bases from J, with 12 bases between. CDR1 is GTSNPN, CDR2 SVGIG, per germline (reference sequence). The CDR3 DNA sequence: TGTGCCTGGAACACAGGGTTATACACTGAAGCTTTCTTT. Its protein is CAWNTGLYTEAFF. The full variable domain, its missing parts supplied by reference TRBV30 and TRBJ1-1, is SQTIHQWPATLVQPVGSPLSLECTVEGTSNPNLYWYRQAAGRGLQLLFYSVGIGQISSEVPQNLSASRPQDRQFILSSKKLLLSDSGFYLCAWNTGLYTEAFFGQGTRLTVV.

About this clone: Other DNA sequences from this sample encode an identical CDR3 as well. J is TRBJ1-6 and V is TRBV27; the D is unclear. Germline-derived CDR1 and CDR2 are MNHEY and SMNVEV (reference sequence). The V and J ends lost 2 bases and 8 bases respectively, with 13 bases between them. This CDR3 region has 15 residues. In nucleotides, the CDR3 is TGTGCCAGCAGTTTAGTGGGCAGGTCATATTCACCCCTCCACTTT. Amino acids: CASSLVGRSYSPLHF.

The chain recombines TRBV2 with TRBJ2-4; no reliable D call. The CDR3 runs to 20 residues. CDR1 and CDR2 from the germline V gene are SNHLY and FYNNEI. Trimming shortened V by 1 base and J by 0 bases, and 22 bases separated the two germline ends. CDR3 loop: CASSEGRSRARTRAKNIQYF. The CDR3 region has the DNA TGTGCCAGCAGTGAAGGTAGGTCTAGAGCTAGAACACGAGCCAAAAACATTCAGTACTTC.

This clone came up once. Mismatch with germline at one junction end may stem from a read error. The CDR3 DNA reads TGCAGTGCCAGAAGTCAAGAGGCCCAGTACTTC. It encodes CSARSQEAQYF. The genes are TRBV20-1 and TRBJ2-5; D unclear. The length of the CDR3 is 11 residues. Germline V CDR1 and CDR2: DFQATT, SNEGSKA (reference sequence).

The chain is built from TRBV19 and TRBJ2-7, with 7 bases that match TRBD1. V lost 3 bases and J lost 0; bases outside the gene matches: 2. Germline V lookup: CDR1 LNHDA, CDR2 SQIVND (reference sequence). The CDR3 sequence is 14 residues long. The CDR3 DNA sequence: TGTGCCAGTAGTATGGCAGGGGGCTCCTACGAGCAGTACTTC. Translating gives CASSMAGGSYEQYF.

This clone turned up a few times. The rearrangement joins TRBV30 to TRBJ1-1; D is possibly TRBD1 (6 bases). The CDR3 is 12 residues long. CDR1 is GTSNPN and CDR2 is SVGIG in the germline V gene (reference sequence). V shed 8 bases and J shed 2 bases, with 12 bases lying between them. CDR3 residues: CARNRVNTEAFF. The CDR3 DNA follows: TGTGCCAGGAACAGGGTCAACACTGAAGCTTTCTTT.

This rearrangement joins TRBV6-1 to TRBJ2-1; 7 nucleotides match TRBD2. There are 11 residues in the CDR3. Unmatched junction bases numbered 4, after V lost 7 bases and J lost 10 bases. Germline V gives CDR1 MNHNS, CDR2 SASEGT. The CDR3 DNA sequence: TGTGCCAGCACCCACGGGGGGGAGCAGTTCTTC. Translating it yields CASTHGGEQFF.

The J gene is TRBJ1-1, the V gene TRBV4-1; D is unresolved. Germline V gene data show CDR1 as MGHRA and CDR2 as YSYEKL. The germline V and J ends were trimmed by 2 bases and 1 base, with 2 bases remaining between them. This CDR3 is built from 12 residues. The CDR3, as DNA: TGCGCCAGCAGCCAACAGAACACTGAAGCTTTCTTT. This encodes CASSQQNTEAFF.

This clone was detected only a few times. The chain is built from TRBV4-1 and TRBJ1-1, with D perhaps TRBD1 (5 bases). In germline, CDR1 is MGHRA, CDR2 YSYEKL. Between the trimmed V and J ends, which lost 0 bases and 3 bases, there was a span of 11 bases. The CDR3 sequence is 15 residues long. The CDR3 nucleotides read TGCGCCAGCAGCCAAGATACAGCGGGGGACACTGAAGCTTTCTTT. The encoded protein is CASSQDTAGDTEAFF.

The chain has TRBV7-9 and TRBJ2-1; 9 nucleotides agree with TRBD1. CDR3 size: 15 residues. Germline CDR1 SEHNR, CDR2 FQNEAQ (reference sequence). With V trimmed by 2 bases and J by 6 bases, 5 bases remained unmatched. The CDR3 here is CASSLRGTGLNEQFF. CDR3 nucleotide sequence: TGTGCCAGCAGCTTACGGGGGACAGGGCTCAATGAGCAGTTCTTC.

The chain combines TRBV11-2 with TRBJ1-4, with a tentative D call TRBD1 (6 bases). Germline loops: CDR1 SGHAT, CDR2 FQNNGV. CDR3 size: 15 residues. V shed 6 bases and J shed 5 bases, with 16 bases lying between them. The CDR3 loop is CASRSPNRENEKLFF. As DNA, the CDR3 is TGTGCCAGCAGAAGCCCAAACAGGGAAAATGAAAAACTGTTTTTT.

This clone is a singleton in its sample. The rearrangement uses TRBV6-5 and TRBJ2-7; the D gene is possibly TRBD1 (6 bases). In germline, CDR1 is MNHEY, CDR2 SVGAGI. V was pared by 6 bases and J by 1 base, with 16 bases between. This CDR3 comprises 15 residues. The CDR3 nucleotides read TGTGCCAGCAGGCGAGCAGGGGTACGATCCTACGAGCAGTACTTC. This gives the protein CASRRAGVRSYEQYF.

The chain combines TRBV5-3 with TRBJ1-4, with D hard to call. TRBV5-3 is noted as an ORF with a role that remains uncertain. V lost 4 bases, J lost 5 bases, and 12 bases lay in between. There are 14 residues in the CDR3. The CDR3 bases are TGTGCCAGAAGCCCGAAAGGAGTGAATGAAAAACTGTTTTTT. This translates into CARSPKGVNEKLFF.

This clone was picked up a small number of times. CDR3 in amino acids: CASSEGEIDEQYF. CDR3 nucleotide sequence: TGCGCCAGCAGTGAGGGAGAGATAGACGAGCAGTACTTC. This sequence joins TRBV10-2 and TRBJ2-7, with unresolved D. This CDR3 has 13 residues. V was shortened by 2 bases and J by 5 bases, with 10 bases between the two germline ends. The germline CDR1 and CDR2 sequences are WSHSY and SAAADI.

The rearrangement links TRBV10-3 to TRBJ2-2; tentatively, D is TRBD2 (5 bases). Germline loops: CDR1 ENHRY, CDR2 SYGVKD. Trimming cost V 11 bases and J 6 bases, with 16 bases left between them. The CDR3 sequence is 13 residues long. The CDR3 region has the DNA TGTGCCCACAAGAGAGAGGGATCCGGGGAGCTGTTTTTT. Translation: CAHKREGSGELFF.

This clone was seen a few times. V is TRBV30 and J is TRBJ2-5; D perhaps matches TRBD2 (5 bases). This CDR3 is 12 amino acids long. Germline V gives CDR1 GTSNPN, CDR2 SVGIG (reference sequence). The V and J ends lost 1 base and 5 bases respectively, with 8 bases between them. CDR3 sequence reads: CAWSAERETQYF. For the CDR3, the DNA is TGTGCCTGGAGTGCGGAGCGGGAGACCCAGTACTTC. The whole variable domain, filled in from reference TRBV30 and TRBJ2-5, reads SQTIHQWPATLVQPVGSPLSLECTVEGTSNPNLYWYRQAAGRGLQLLFYSVGIGQISSEVPQNLSASRPQDRQFILSSKKLLLSDSGFYLCAWSAERETQYFGPGTRLLVL.

V gene TRBV7-7 combines with J gene TRBJ2-2, with a weak D call TRBD1 (5 bases). V was pared by 0 bases and J by 4 bases, with 9 bases between. CDR3 length equals 15 residues. The germline V gene encodes CDR1 SSHAT and CDR2 FNYEAQ (reference sequence). The chain's CDR3 is CASSLAGAGTGELFF. In nucleotides, the CDR3 is TGTGCCAGCAGCTTAGCAGGGGCCGGCACCGGGGAGCTGTTTTTT. Drawing the rest from reference TRBV7-7 and TRBJ2-2, the complete variable domain is GAGVSQSPRYKVTKRGQDVTLRCDPISSHATLYWYQQALGQGPEFLTYFNYEAQPDKSGLPSDRFSAERPEGSISTLTIQRTEQRDSAMYRCASSLAGAGTGELFFGEGSRLTVL.

This clone was detected only once. The chain uses TRBV19 and TRBJ1-2; D is unclear. The CDR3 is made up of 14 amino acids. The germline gives CDR1 LNHDA, CDR2 SQIVND (reference sequence). V lost 0 bases, J lost 6 bases, and 11 bases lay in between. The CDR3 DNA is TGTGCCAGTAGTATAGAAGGAGGGAGGGATGGCTACACCTTC. It encodes CASSIEGGRDGYTF.

J is TRBJ2-7 and V is TRBV11-3; no firm D call. CDR3 length equals 14 residues. The germline V gene encodes CDR1 SGHNT and CDR2 YENEEA. Trimming removed 4 bases from V and 0 bases from J, with 10 bases in between. The DNA for the CDR3 is TGTGCCAGCAGCTCAAGTTACACCTCCTACGAGCAGTACTTC. It codes for CASSSSYTSYEQYF.

V is TRBV10-3 and J is TRBJ2-7; weak D call: TRBD2 (5 bases). Germline-derived CDR1 and CDR2 are ENHRY and SYGVKD. Trimming cost V 10 bases and J 4 bases, with 17 bases left between them. The CDR3 length is 13 residues. CDR3 in DNA: TGTGCCAGCATAGAGGGAGTGGGGTACGAGCAGTACTTC. Residues: CASIEGVGYEQYF.

The chain joins TRBV7-8 to TRBJ2-5, with TRBD1 matching 7 bases. Germline V gene data show CDR1 as SGHVS and CDR2 as FQNEAQ. Unmatched junction bases numbered 5, after V lost 5 bases and J lost 5 bases. This CDR3 spans 13 amino acids. CDR3 amino acids: CASSRRQGETQYF. In DNA form, the CDR3 reads TGTGCCAGCAGCCGTAGACAGGGTGAGACCCAGTACTTC.